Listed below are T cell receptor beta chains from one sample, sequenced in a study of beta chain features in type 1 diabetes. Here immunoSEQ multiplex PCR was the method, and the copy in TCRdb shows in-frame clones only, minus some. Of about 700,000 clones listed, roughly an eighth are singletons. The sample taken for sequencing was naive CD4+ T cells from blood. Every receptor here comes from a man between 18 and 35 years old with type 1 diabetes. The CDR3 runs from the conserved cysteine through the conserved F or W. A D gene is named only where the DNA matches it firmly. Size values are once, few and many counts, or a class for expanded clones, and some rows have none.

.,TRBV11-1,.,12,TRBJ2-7,TGTGCCAGCAGAGACAGCCGCTACGAGCAGTACTTC,CASRDSRYEQYF
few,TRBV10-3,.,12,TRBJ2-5,TGTGCCATCAGTGTGGGGGAAGAGACCCAGTACTTC,CAISVGEETQYF
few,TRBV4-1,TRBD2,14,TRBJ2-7,TGCGCCAGCAGCCTCAGCGGGGGAACCTACGAGCAGTACTTC,CASSLSGGTYEQYF
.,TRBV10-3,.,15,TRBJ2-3,TGTGCCATCAGTGTAGAGGGGATAACGGCAGATACGCAGTATTTT,CAISVEGITADTQYF
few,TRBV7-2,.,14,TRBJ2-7,TGTGCCAGCAGCCCAAGACTGGAAGCCTACGAGCAGTACTTC,CASSPRLEAYEQYF
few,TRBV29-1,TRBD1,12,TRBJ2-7,TGCAGCGCTGAGGGACAGGCCCACGAGCAGTACTTC,CSAEGQAHEQYF
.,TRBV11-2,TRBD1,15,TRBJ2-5,TGTGCCAGCAGCCCACCCGGGACAGGGGAAGAGACCCAGTACTTC,CASSPPGTGEETQYF
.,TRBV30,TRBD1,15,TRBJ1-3,TGTGCCTGGAAGTTTAGGACAGGGAGAGGAAACACCATATATTTT,CAWKFRTGRGNTIYF
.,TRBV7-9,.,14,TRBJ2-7,TGTGCCAGCAGCTTAAATCCCTCCTCCTACGAGCAGTACTTC,CASSLNPSSYEQYF
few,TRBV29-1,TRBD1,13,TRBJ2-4,TGCAGCGTAGGACAGGGGGAATACGACATTCAGTACTTC,CSVGQGEYDIQYF
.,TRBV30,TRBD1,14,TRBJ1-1,TGTGCCTGGAGACAGGGGATTGGAAACACTGAAGCTTTCTTT,CAWRQGIGNTEAFF
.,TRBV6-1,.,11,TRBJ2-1,TGTGCCAGCAGTGAACGGCGGGAGCAGTTCTTC,CASSERREQFF
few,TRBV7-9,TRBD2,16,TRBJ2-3,TGTGCCAGCAGCTCCTGGACTAGCGGGGGTACAGATACGCAGTATTTT,CASSSWTSGGTDTQYF
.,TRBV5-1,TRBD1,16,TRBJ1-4,TGCGCCAGCAGCCAGGGGACAGAACAGCTTAATGAAAAACTGTTTTTT,CASSQGTEQLNEKLFF
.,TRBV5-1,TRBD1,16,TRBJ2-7,TGCGCCAGCAGCTTAGATCCGGGACAGGCGTCCTACGAGCAGTACTTC,CASSLDPGQASYEQYF
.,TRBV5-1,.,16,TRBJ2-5,TGCGCCAGCAGCTCCACGAGGACTGAATCCCGCGAGACCCAGTACTTC,CASSSTRTESRETQYF
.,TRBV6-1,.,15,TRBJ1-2,TGTGCCAGCAGAGACCTCCGAACAGTTAACTATGGCTACACCTTC,CASRDLRTVNYGYTF
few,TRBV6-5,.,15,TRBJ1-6,TGTGCCAGCACCCTAACCCGGGACCGGATTTCACCCCTCCACTTT,CASTLTRDRISPLHF
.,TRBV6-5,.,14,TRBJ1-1,TGTGCCAGCAGTTACTCGATCCTAGTTACTGAAGCTTTCTTT,CASSYSILVTEAFF
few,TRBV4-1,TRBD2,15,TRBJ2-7,TGCGCCAGCAGCCAACCGACTAGCGGAGGTTACGAGCAGTACTTC,CASSQPTSGGYEQYF
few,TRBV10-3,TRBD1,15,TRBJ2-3,TGTGCCATCAGTGACGGGACAGGGAGCACAGATACGCAGTATTTT,CAISDGTGSTDTQYF
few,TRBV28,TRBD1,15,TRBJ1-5,TGTGCCAGCAGTTTATCCGACAGGGCCAATCAGCCCCAGCATTTT,CASSLSDRANQPQHF
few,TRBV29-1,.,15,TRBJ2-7,TGCAGCGTTGTGGCCAGTCCCCTCAGCTCCTACGAGCAGTACTTC,CSVVASPLSSYEQYF
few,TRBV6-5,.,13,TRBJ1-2,TGTGCCAGCAGTTACTCGACCGGCTATGGCTACACCTTC,CASSYSTGYGYTF
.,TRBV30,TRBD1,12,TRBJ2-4,TGTGCCTGGGGACAGGGTGATGGCATTCAGTACTTC,CAWGQGDGIQYF
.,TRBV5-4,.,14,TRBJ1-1,TGTGCCAGCAGCTTGTTCCGGGGGAACACTGAAGCTTTCTTT,CASSLFRGNTEAFF
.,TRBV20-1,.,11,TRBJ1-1,TGCAGTGCTAGGCTAGGGACTGAAGCTTTCTTT,CSARLGTEAFF
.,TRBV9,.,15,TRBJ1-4,TGTGCCAGCAGCGTAGGGGGACGGTTAAATGAAAAACTGTTTTTT,CASSVGGRLNEKLFF
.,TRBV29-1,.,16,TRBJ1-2,TGCAGCGTTGCTGGGTTGTATGGAGGGGGTAACTATGGCTACACCTTC,CSVAGLYGGGNYGYTF
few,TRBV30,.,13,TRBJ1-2,TGTGCCTGGAGGCACAGTAGCAACTATGGCTACACCTTC,CAWRHSSNYGYTF
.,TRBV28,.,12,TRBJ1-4,TGTGCCAGCAGCCTGAACTATGAAAAACTGTTTTTT,CASSLNYEKLFF
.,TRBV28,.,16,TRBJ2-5,TGTGCCAGCGCTCCGCCCGGGGTTGGGGCCGGGGAGACCCAGTACTTC,CASAPPGVGAGETQYF
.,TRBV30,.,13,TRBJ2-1,TGTGCCTGGAGTCTCAGACTAGAATCGGAGCAGTTCTTC,CAWSLRLESEQFF
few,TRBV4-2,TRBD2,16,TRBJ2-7,TGTGCCAGCAGCCTTCCTACCGGCGGGGGAACCTACGAGCAGTACTTC,CASSLPTGGGTYEQYF
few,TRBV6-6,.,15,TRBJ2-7,TGTGCCAGCAGTTACTCGCCAGGGGCCTCGTACGAGCAGTACTTC,CASSYSPGASYEQYF
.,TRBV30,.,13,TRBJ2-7,TGTGCCGTGACAACGGGACACTCCTACGAGCAGTACTTC,CAVTTGHSYEQYF
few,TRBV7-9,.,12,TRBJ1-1,TGTGCCAGCAGCTCAGGGTTTCCTGAAGCTTTCTTT,CASSSGFPEAFF
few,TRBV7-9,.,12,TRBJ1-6,TGTGCCAGCAGCTTAGAGGGGTCACCCCTCCACTTT,CASSLEGSPLHF
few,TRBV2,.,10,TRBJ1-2,TGTGCCAGCAGTGATGGGGGACACACCTTC,CASSDGGHTF